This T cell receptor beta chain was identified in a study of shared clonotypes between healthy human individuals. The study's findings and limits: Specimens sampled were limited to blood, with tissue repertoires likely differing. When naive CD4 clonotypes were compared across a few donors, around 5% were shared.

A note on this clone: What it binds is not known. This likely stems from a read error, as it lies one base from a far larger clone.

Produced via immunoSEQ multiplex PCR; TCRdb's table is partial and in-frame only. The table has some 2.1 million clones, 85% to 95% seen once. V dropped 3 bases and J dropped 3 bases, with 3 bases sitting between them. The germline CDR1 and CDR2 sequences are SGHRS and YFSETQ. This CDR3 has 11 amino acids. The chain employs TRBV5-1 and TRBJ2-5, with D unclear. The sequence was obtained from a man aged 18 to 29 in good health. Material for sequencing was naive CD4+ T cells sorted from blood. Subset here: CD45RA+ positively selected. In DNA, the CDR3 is TGCGCCAGCAGCTGGGAAGAGACCCAGTACTTC. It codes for CASSWEETQYF.